The 28 T cell receptor beta chains listed next were all sequenced from one sample in a study of tissue T cells after allogeneic stem cell transplantation. Clones were read by immunoSEQ multiplex PCR, and TCRdb kept only the in-frame ones, dropping some. The table includes over 40,000 clones, around 72% detected once. Sequencing was carried out using sorted cells pooled from one or two spleens. The origin of the receptors is a pool of C57BL/6 mice in good health.

As regards this clone: The listed genes are named as in mouse. The CDR3 goes on 1 residue after the read ends, and that part is filled in from the germline J gene. The chain joins TRBV15 to TRBJ1-3, with TRBD1 identical over 10 bases. The J segment lost 0 bases and the V segment lost 3 bases, leaving 5 bases of the junction unmatched. Per germline, CDR1 SGHND and CDR2 FRSKSL. CDR3 length: 17 amino acids. CDR3 bases read: TGTGCCAGCAGTTTTGGGACAGGGGTCAATTCTGGAAATACGCTCTAT. As protein: CASSFGTGVNSGNTLY. The full CDR3 protein is CASSFGTGVNSGNTLYF.

As concerns this clone: Genes here carry mouse names. The missing CDR3 end, 1 residue past where the read stops, is filled in from the germline J gene. This chain links TRBV17 with TRBJ2-7; 7 nucleotides agree with TRBD2. Germline V CDR1 and CDR2: MNHDT, YYDKIL. CDR3 size: 14 residues. V lost 6 bases to trimming and J lost 0 bases; unmatched junction nucleotides: 5. The sequenced part of the CDR3 DNA is TGTGCTAGCAGCCCTGACTGGGTCTCCTATGAACAGTAC. Its translation is CASSPDWVSYEQY. The full CDR3 protein is CASSPDWVSYEQYF.

This clone has just one count. The genes are named according to mouse. The read ends 1 residue shy of where the CDR3 ends; the end is completed using the germline J gene. The chain couples TRBV2 to TRBJ2-7, with 8 positions matching TRBD2. Trimming cost V 0 bases and J 3 bases; bases outside gene matches: 7. The CDR3 has 16 residues. Germline loops: CDR1 LGHNA, CDR2 YSYQKL. The sequenced CDR3 bases are TGTGCCAGCAGCCAAGAGGGCTGGGGGGCCCTCTATGAACAGTAC. As protein: CASSQEGWGALYEQY. The entire CDR3 protein reads CASSQEGWGALYEQYF.

As to this clone: Germline and genes: mouse. CDR3: CASSDSPGYAEQFF. CDR3 DNA (partial): TGTGCCAGCAGTGATAGCCCAGGGTATGCTGAGCAGTTC. The V gene is TRBV13-3, the J gene TRBJ2-1; a weak D match, TRBD1 (5 bases). The sequence runs out 1 residue before the end of the CDR3; the remainder is reconstructed from the germline J gene. V was clipped by 1 base and J by 4 bases, with 9 bases between them. Germline CDR1 and CDR2: NNHDY and SYVADS. The CDR3 is 14 residues long.

With respect to this clone: The genes are named according to mouse. The read finishes 1 residue shy of the CDR3 end, and the germline J gene is used to complete it. The V gene is TRBV15, the J gene TRBJ1-1; TRBD1 might be the D (5 bases). This CDR3 is built from 13 residues. Germline CDR1 SGHND, CDR2 FRSKSL. Trimming pared 1 base from V and 4 bases from J, leaving 7 bases between. This CDR3 reads CASSLEGRTEVFF. The CDR3 bases that were read are TGTGCCAGCAGTTTAGAGGGGCGCACAGAAGTCTTC.

This clone occurred once. The gene names here belong to mouse. The read terminates 1 residue before the CDR3 end, so the remaining end is supplied by the germline J gene. This chain uses TRBV20 with TRBJ1-3; TRBD1 is a possible D gene (6 bases). V was cut by 1 base and J by 1 base, with 8 bases left in between. Germline V gene sequence: CDR1 GFQATS, CDR2 STVNSAI. The CDR3 contains 14 residues. CDR3 DNA (partial): TGTGGTGCTAGGGCCGGGACATCTGGAAATACGCTCTAT. As protein: CGARAGTSGNTLY. The entire CDR3 is CGARAGTSGNTLYF.

This clone was recorded only once. All gene names here are mouse names. The read halts 1 residue ahead of the CDR3 end, with the missing end drawn from the germline J gene. The rearrangement links TRBV1 to TRBJ1-1; D not certain. Germline V lookup: CDR1 NSQYPW, CDR2 LRSPGD (reference sequence). The length of the CDR3 is 11 residues. V was pared by 5 bases and J by 3 bases, with 4 bases between. The DNA read from the CDR3 is TGCACCTGCAGTTTGGACACAGAAGTCTTC. Amino acid sequence: CTCSLDTEVF. The whole CDR3 sequence reads CTCSLDTEVFF.

For this clone: Mouse names are used for the genes. The CDR3 is cut off 1 residue early in the read; its end comes from the germline J gene. This chain connects TRBV12-1 to TRBJ2-3, with 7 bases fitting TRBD2. There are 15 residues in the CDR3. Germline trimming cut 4 bases from V and 0 bases from J; bases unmatched to any gene: 6. Germline assignment: CDR1 SGHSN and CDR2 HYEKVE. The DNA read from the CDR3 is TGTGCCAGCTCAAAACTGGGGACTAGTGCAGAAACGCTGTAT. This translates into CASSKLGTSAETLY. The entire CDR3 is CASSKLGTSAETLYF.

This clone has just one count. Gene names denote mouse genes. The CDR3 end falls 1 residue outside the read, so it is completed with the germline J gene. The V gene is TRBV26, the J gene TRBJ1-1; possibly TRBD1 for D (6 bases). Trimming took off 6 bases at V and 1 base at J, with 9 bases between the two ends. This CDR3 contains 13 residues. CDR1 and CDR2 from the germline V gene are KGHPV and FQNQEV (reference sequence). CDR3 amino acids: CASSPDRNTEVFF. The CDR3 DNA, read in part, is TGTGCCAGCAGCCCGGACAGAAACACAGAAGTCTTC.

In regard to this clone: Gene names refer to mouse genes. The sequenced fragment ends 1 residue before the CDR3 boundary, so the rest is inferred from the germline J gene. J is TRBJ2-4 and V is TRBV13-3; 9 positions match TRBD1. CDR3 length: 13 residues. Germline assignment: CDR1 NNHDY and CDR2 SYVADS. Trimming took 3 bases from V and 4 from J; bases not matched to a gene: 0. The sequenced part of the CDR3 DNA is TGTGCCAGCAGTGGGACAGGGGAAAACACCTTGTAC. Protein sequence: CASSGTGENTLY. The CDR3 in full is CASSGTGENTLYF.

Note on this clone: Gene names refer to mouse genes. The CDR3 is cut off 1 residue early in the read; its end comes from the germline J gene. V usage is TRBV23 and J usage is TRBJ2-4; the table's TRBD2 call for D was not verified on the DNA. From germline, CDR1 is KGHTA and CDR2 FQNQQP. The CDR3 extends over 17 amino acids. The CDR3 DNA, read in part, is TGCTCCAGCAGTCAATCACGGGGGGGGCGCGCTCAAAACACCTTGTAC. Translation: CSSSQSRGGRAQNTLY. The full CDR3 reads CSSSQSRGGRAQNTLYF.

With respect to this clone: Gene names denote mouse genes. The CDR3 end falls 1 residue outside the read, so it is completed with the germline J gene. The chain employs TRBV29 and TRBJ2-4, with TRBD2 matching 9 bases. V was clipped by 3 bases and J by 0 bases; unmatched bases: 1. The germline CDR1 and CDR2 sequences are MSHET and SYDVDS. The length of the CDR3 is 15 residues. CDR3 bases read: TGTGCTAGCAGTTTTGGGGGGGCGAGTCAAAACACCTTGTAC. Protein: CASSFGGASQNTLY. The whole CDR3 reads CASSFGGASQNTLYF.

On this clone: The germline and genes are mouse ones. The CDR3 loop reads CASSQGWASAETLYF. The CDR3 bases that were read are TGTGCCAGCAGCCAAGGCTGGGCTAGTGCAGAAACGCTGTAT. V usage is TRBV2 and J usage is TRBJ2-3, with a possible D match to TRBD2 (5 bases). With the read ending 1 residue before the CDR3 end, the germline J gene is used to fill in that end. The germline V and J ends were trimmed by 1 base and 0 bases, with 8 bases remaining between them. The CDR3 runs 15 residues. CDR1 is LGHNA and CDR2 is YSYQKL in the germline V gene.

This clone came up a few times. Gene and germline names: mouse. The read ends 1 residue before the CDR3 terminus; that terminus is restored from the germline J gene. The chain recombines TRBV23 with TRBJ2-7; the table's D call, TRBD1, was not checked against the DNA. The CDR3 has 13 amino acids. Germline V gene sequence: CDR1 KGHTA, CDR2 FQNQQP. CDR3 amino acids: CSSSQSDTYEQYF. The CDR3 DNA, read in part, is TGCTCCAGCAGTCAATCGGACACCTATGAACAGTAC.

With respect to this clone: Gene names denote mouse genes. The read halts 1 residue ahead of the CDR3 end, with the missing end drawn from the germline J gene. V and J are TRBV26 and TRBJ1-4; 11 bases agree with TRBD1. Germline lookup yields CDR1 KGHPV and CDR2 FQNQEV (reference sequence). The trim removed 4 bases at V and 7 bases at J, leaving 2 bases unmatched. The CDR3 is 14 residues long. The covered CDR3 bases are TGTGCCAGCAGTCGGACAGGGGGCGGCGAAAGATTATTT. Its protein product is CASSRTGGGERLF. In full, the CDR3 is CASSRTGGGERLFF.

Points on this clone: The genes are named according to mouse. The read finishes 1 residue shy of the CDR3 end, and the germline J gene is used to complete it. J is TRBJ2-5 and V is TRBV12-1; 8 nucleotides match TRBD2. Per germline, CDR1 SGHSN and CDR2 HYEKVE. The V segment lost 2 bases and the J segment 2 bases; nucleotides outside the gene matches: 2. The CDR3 has 14 residues. CDR3 DNA (partial): TGTGCCAGCTCTCGGACTGGGCCCCAAGACACCCAGTAC. It encodes CASSRTGPQDTQY. The entire CDR3 sequence reads CASSRTGPQDTQYF.

Concerning this clone: Gene names follow the mouse nomenclature. The read comes to an end 1 residue before the CDR3 does, leaving the germline J gene to fill in the end. The chain combines TRBV31 with TRBJ1-1; 7 nucleotides align to TRBD1. Germline V gene data show CDR1 as GKSSPN and CDR2 as SITVG. Losses at the gene ends were 4 bases for V and 0 bases for J; bases not matched to a gene: 5. The CDR3 has 14 amino acids. The sequenced CDR3 bases are TGTGCCTGGAACTCCAGGGGGGCAAACACAGAAGTCTTC. Translating it yields CAWNSRGANTEVF. The CDR3, in full, reads CAWNSRGANTEVFF.

A note on this clone: Gene and germline names: mouse. The read terminates 1 residue before the CDR3 end, so the remaining end is supplied by the germline J gene. The V gene is TRBV13-2, the J gene TRBJ2-1; 8 positions agree with TRBD1. The CDR3 is 15 amino acids. Germline-derived CDR1 and CDR2 are NNHNN and SYGAGS (reference sequence). Unmatched junction bases numbered 4, after V lost 2 bases and J lost 3 bases. The sequenced part of the CDR3 DNA is TGTGCCAGCGGTGAACACAGGGGGGTCTATGCTGAGCAGTTC. Translation gives CASGEHRGVYAEQF. The full CDR3 protein reads CASGEHRGVYAEQFF.

This clone was picked up a small number of times. Any gene name here is a mouse gene name. The same CDR3 can be traced to other DNA sequences in this sample. The CDR3 is CASSLTGAGNTLYF. Incomplete CDR3 DNA: TGTGCCAGCAGCTTAACGGGGGCTGGAAATACGCTCTAT. J is TRBJ1-3 and V is TRBV3; weak D call: TRBD1 (5 bases). The read ends 1 residue early relative to the CDR3; the germline J gene fills the gap. Germline V gene sequence: CDR1 SNHLY, CDR2 FYNGKV (reference sequence). The CDR3 totals 14 residues. The ends were cut back, 2 bases at V and 2 bases at J, with 7 bases in the middle.

This clone was recorded only once. Genes and germline come from the mouse. CDR3 DNA, as far as it was read: TGTGCCAGCAGCTTAGGTGTCAACCAGGCTCCGCTT. It codes for CASSLGVNQAPL. The entire CDR3 reads CASSLGVNQAPLF. This chain joins TRBV3 and TRBJ1-5; D gene ambiguous. The CDR3 end is not reached by the read, which stops 1 residue before it; the germline J gene fills it in. The V gene lost 1 base and the J gene lost 3 bases, with 4 bases spanning the gap. This CDR3 spans 13 amino acids. CDR1 and CDR2 (germline): SNHLY, FYNGKV (reference sequence).

Regarding this clone: All gene names here are mouse names. The read terminates 1 residue before the CDR3 end, so the remaining end is supplied by the germline J gene. The V call is TRBV14, the J call TRBJ2-3, with 7 bases that match TRBD1. The CDR3 sequence is 14 residues long. Germline V gene data show CDR1 as SGHDT and CDR2 as FRDEAV. J gave up 1 base and V 5 bases, and 4 bases lay outside the gene matches. CDR3 DNA (partial): TGTGCCAGCAGCCAAACAGGGGGTGCAGAAACGCTGTAT. Protein sequence: CASSQTGGAETLY. The CDR3 in full is CASSQTGGAETLYF.

Points on this clone: Germline and genes here are mouse. Read coverage stops 1 residue before the CDR3 terminus; the germline J gene supplies the remainder. This sequence joins TRBV13-3 and TRBJ2-5, with D possibly called TRBD1 or TRBD2 (5 bases each). The CDR3 length is 14 residues. From germline, CDR1 is NNHDY and CDR2 SYVADS. V dropped 1 base and J dropped 2 bases, with 8 bases sitting between them. CDR3 sequence: CASSDRDRQDTQYF. The CDR3 bases that were read are TGTGCCAGCAGTGATCGGGACCGCCAAGACACCCAGTAC.

Turning to this clone: The gene names here belong to mouse. The CDR3 end falls 1 residue outside the read, so it is completed with the germline J gene. V gene TRBV12-2 combines with J gene TRBJ2-7; 9 nucleotides match TRBD2. The CDR3 is 14 amino acids. V gave up 4 bases and J gave up 0 bases; unmatched junction bases: 3. Germline loops: CDR1 SGHLS, CDR2 HYDKME. CDR3: CASSRLGVSYEQYF. CDR3 DNA, as far as it was read: TGTGCCAGCTCGCGACTGGGGGTCTCCTATGAACAGTAC.

Concerning this clone itself: The genes and germline here are from mouse. The CDR3 sequence is CASSPTTGSSDYTF. CDR3 DNA (partial): TGTGCCAGCAGCCCAACGACAGGGTCCTCCGACTACACC. This chain connects TRBV2 to TRBJ1-2, with 7 bases aligning to TRBD1. The CDR3 extends 1 residue past the end of the read, so its final part is completed from the germline J gene. Germline V lookup: CDR1 LGHNA, CDR2 YSYQKL. This CDR3 comprises 14 residues. After removal of 4 bases from V and 4 bases from J, the junction contained 6 bases not matched to a gene.

As concerns this clone: Mouse germline and gene names are used. The CDR3 goes on 1 residue after the read ends, and that part is filled in from the germline J gene. The chain joins TRBV24 to TRBJ1-5; D is perhaps TRBD1 (6 bases). CDR1 is KGHTA and CDR2 is FRNEEI in the germline V gene. Trimming took 3 bases from V and 2 from J, leaving 11 bases between them. The CDR3 contains 15 residues. The sequenced part of the CDR3 DNA is TGTGCCAGCAGTCTCACAGGGTGCGACAACCAGGCTCCGCTT. Translated: CASSLTGCDNQAPL. In full, the CDR3 reads CASSLTGCDNQAPLF.

Concerning this clone itself: Here the gene names and germline are mouse. From the germline J gene comes the end of the CDR3, since the read stops 1 residue before it. V and J are TRBV26 and TRBJ2-7; 9 nucleotides line up with TRBD1. V lost 5 bases, J lost 0 bases, and 2 bases stayed unmatched. CDR3 size: 14 residues. The V gene's germline CDR1 is KGHPV and CDR2 FQNQEV (reference sequence). The CDR3 is CASSLTGGSYEQYF. The covered CDR3 bases are TGTGCCAGCAGTTTGACAGGGGGCTCCTATGAACAGTAC. The full variable domain, rest sourced from reference TRBV26 and TRBJ2-7, is NSKVIQTPRYLVKGQGQKAKMRCIPEKGHPVVFWYQQNKNNEFKFLINFQNQEVLQQIDMTEKRFSAECPSNSPCSLEIQSSEAGDSALYLCASSLTGGSYEQYFGPGTRLTVL.

In this sample, this clone turned up once. Mouse germline and gene names are used. The read terminates 1 residue ahead of where the CDR3 ends, so the germline J gene completes it. The chain uses TRBV26 and TRBJ1-3, with unresolved D. CDR1 is KGHPV, CDR2 FQNQEV, per germline (reference sequence). This CDR3 is built from 14 residues. Trimming shortened V by 6 bases and J by 0 bases, and 9 bases separated the two germline ends. The CDR3 loop is CASRTDTSGNTLYF. CDR3 DNA (partial): TGTGCCAGCAGGACTGACACTTCTGGAAATACGCTCTAT.

Note on this clone: The germline and genes are mouse ones. CDR3 residues: CAWSLGNQNTLYF. The CDR3 bases that were read are TGTGCCTGGAGTCTAGGCAATCAAAACACCTTGTAC. The chain couples TRBV31 to TRBJ2-4, with no clear D. The read comes to an end 1 residue before the CDR3 does, leaving the germline J gene to fill in the end. CDR1 and CDR2 (germline): GKSSPN, SITVG. V was cut by 0 bases and J by 2 bases, with 6 bases left in between. The CDR3 is 13 residues long. Together with reference TRBV31 and TRBJ2-4, the CDR3 gives the full variable domain: AQTIHQWPVAEIKAVGSPLSLGCTIKGKSSPNLYWYWQATGGTLQQLFYSITVGQVESVVQLNLSASRPKDDQFILSTEKLLLSHSGFYLCAWSLGNQNTLYFGAGTRLSVL.